This TCR beta chain was found in a study of blood T cell repertoires in COVID-19. As for the study in general: Samples taken during acute and convalescent COVID-19 were collected in the United States, Italy and Spain.

Donors were grouped by their self-reported clinical history. For recovered donors of Cohort 3, there were two negative PCRs, clearance, or symptom resolution. CDR1 and CDR2 (germline): MNHEY, SVGEGT. The CDR3 runs to 13 residues. Trimming cost V 4 bases and J 5 bases, with 11 bases left between them. Methods used by the authors: Counts of nucleated cells, estimated from reference gene primer amplification, were obtained. Repertoires were generated with immunoSEQ multiplex PCR, while TCRdb's copy carries only in-frame clones and drops some. For V, J and clone size, that table is used; D and trimming come from the DNA. This table holds approximately 280,000 clones, around 86% found once.

Material: PBMCs or T cells enriched from blood (not recorded which). The receptor was isolated from a woman between 18 and 29 years old who had recovered from COVID-19. The chain is built from TRBV6-2 or TRBV6-3 and TRBJ1-1, with D possibly being TRBD1 (5 bases). The CDR3 DNA is TGTGCCAGCAGTTCACCGGGACTTACTGAAGCTTTCTTT. This codes for CASSSPGLTEAFF.